This T cell receptor beta chain derives from a study of cytomegalovirus exposure and HLA in healthy donors. The method was immunoSEQ multiplex PCR; TCRdb's version includes in-frame clones alone and lacks a portion of them. The sample shows some 210,000 clones, around four fifths of them seen only once. The sequence was collected from a woman between 18 and 29 years old in good health and CMV-seronegative. Sequencing was carried out using PBMCs.

CDR3 loop: CASSLKIGGENTEAFF. The DNA of the CDR3 is TGTGCCAGCAGCCTGAAAATCGGGGGTGAGAACACTGAAGCTTTCTTT. The chain uses TRBV5-6 and TRBJ1-1, with D possibly matching TRBD1 (5 bases). The germline V and J ends were trimmed by 4 bases and 1 base, with 17 bases remaining between them. Germline lookup yields CDR1 SGHDT and CDR2 YYEEEE. This CDR3 is built from 16 residues.